These T cell receptor beta chains were read from a single sample in a study of T cell changes during pregnancy in multiple sclerosis. Method: immunoSEQ multiplex PCR; TCRdb's copy keeps in-frame clones and lacks some. Found here are more than 45,000 clones, 93% of them singletons; the top ten hold 3% to 4%. This sample comprised CD8+ T cells from peripheral blood mononuclear cells, obtained in the second trimester of pregnancy. These receptors were obtained from a female donor with multiple sclerosis, enrolled in a pregnancy study. CDR3s include the opening cysteine and the closing phenylalanine or tryptophan. The D gene is left open where the match is weak. Rows give clone size only sometimes, using once, few, many, or a class for an expanded clone.

d_call,clone_size,v_call,j_call,cdr3_length,cdr3_nt,cdr3_aa
.,.,TRBV7-3,TRBJ1-6,15,TGTGCCAGCAGCTTAAGCCACAGGGTCAATTCACCCCTCCACTTT,CASSLSHRVNSPLHF
.,.,TRBV7-9,TRBJ2-7,14,TGTGCCAGCAGCTTAGTATTGGGGGACACCGAGCAGTACTTC,CASSLVLGDTEQYF
.,.,TRBV9,TRBJ1-1,15,TGTGCCAGCGGGGCGATTCTTGGGGCAGGGGCTGAAGCTTTCTTT,CASGAILGAGAEAFF
TRBD2,.,TRBV27,TRBJ2-1,16,TGTGCCAGCAGTTCTGGGACTAGCGGGGGGTACAATGAGCAGTTCTTC,CASSSGTSGGYNEQFF
.,.,TRBV7-2,TRBJ1-6,15,TGTGCCAGCAGGCCTGCCGGGGAAGGTAGTTCACCCCTCCACTTT,CASRPAGEGSSPLHF
.,.,TRBV9,TRBJ1-1,15,TGTGCCAGCAGCCCTGACAGTGGACGGGACACTGAAGCTTTCTTT,CASSPDSGRDTEAFF
.,.,TRBV6-6,TRBJ1-1,15,TGTGCCAGCAGTTATTTAACAGGGTCCAACACTGAAGCTTTCTTT,CASSYLTGSNTEAFF
TRBD1,.,TRBV2,TRBJ1-6,14,TGTGCCGGAAACAGGGGAAGGGCTAATTCACCCCTCCACTTT,CAGNRGRANSPLHF
.,.,TRBV9,TRBJ2-7,14,TGTGCCAGCAGCGTCTTGGCGGATGGCTACGAGCAGTACTTC,CASSVLADGYEQYF
.,.,TRBV27,TRBJ2-3,12,TGTGCCAGCAGTTTAGGAGGGGGCTTGCAGTATTTT,CASSLGGGLQYF
TRBD2,.,TRBV7-2,TRBJ2-5,16,TGTGCCAGCAGTTCATATAGCGGGCCGTACCAAGAGACCCAGTACTTC,CASSSYSGPYQETQYF
.,.,TRBV7-3,TRBJ2-2,12,TGTGCCAGCAGCTTAAGCGCCGGGGAGCTGTTTTTT,CASSLSAGELFF
.,.,TRBV11-2,TRBJ1-3,13,TGTGCCAGCAGCCTCCTAGGGGCAAACACCATATATTTT,CASSLLGANTIYF
.,.,TRBV7-8,TRBJ2-5,14,TGTGCCAGCAGCTCCGGACTCGGGTTGGAGACCCAGTACTTC,CASSSGLGLETQYF
.,.,TRBV27,TRBJ1-1,13,TGTGCCAGCAGTTACGCGGGGCCGGAGGGAGCTTTCTTT,CASSYAGPEGAFF
.,.,TRBV6-4,TRBJ1-5,17,TGTGCCAGCAGTGGGGTCGGACCTTCGGGAGAAAATCAGCCCCAGCATTTT,CASSGVGPSGENQPQHF
.,.,TRBV27,TRBJ1-5,14,TGTGCCAGCAGTTCCCGGGAGGGCAATCAGCCCCAGCATTTT,CASSSREGNQPQHF
TRBD2,.,TRBV28,TRBJ2-7,14,TGTGCCAGCAAACTAGCGGAGCCCTCCTACGAGCAGTACTTC,CASKLAEPSYEQYF
TRBD2,once,TRBV7-2,TRBJ2-1,15,TGTGCCAGCAGCCCCTTCGGGGGGAACTCTAATGAGCAGTTCTTC,CASSPFGGNSNEQFF
.,.,TRBV4-3,TRBJ1-5,17,TGCGCCAGCAGCCAAGATGTGGGCGCTACTGGTAATCAGCCCCAGCATTTT,CASSQDVGATGNQPQHF
TRBD1,.,TRBV5-6,TRBJ2-6,18,TGTGCCAGCAGCCCAATGACAGGGGGCTCCCCTGGGGCCAACGTCCTGACTTTC,CASSPMTGGSPGANVLTF
TRBD1,.,TRBV30,TRBJ1-1,14,TGTGCCTGGAGTTTACGGACCAGGGGGACTGAAGCTTTCTTT,CAWSLRTRGTEAFF
.,.,TRBV21-1,TRBJ1-5,18,TGTGCCAGCAGCAAACTCTGGGGCGCAGGGCTTAGCAATCAGCCCCAGCATTTT,CASSKLWGAGLSNQPQHF
TRBD2,once,TRBV2,TRBJ2-5,15,TGTGCCAGCAGTCGTATAGCGGGAATTTCCGAGACCCAGTACTTC,CASSRIAGISETQYF
.,.,TRBV18,TRBJ2-1,11,TGTGCCAGCTCACCAGGAGACGAGCAGTTCTTC,CASSPGDEQFF
.,.,TRBV4-1,TRBJ2-7,13,TGCGCCAGCAGCCAAGGTGGCGGTCGAGAGCAGTACTTC,CASSQGGGREQYF
.,.,TRBV29-1,TRBJ1-2,15,TGCAGCGTTGAAGCAGGTCGAGGCGGGGGCTATGGCTACACCTTC,CSVEAGRGGGYGYTF
.,.,TRBV13,TRBJ2-5,13,TGTGCCAGCATCCTTAGAGGACAAGAGACCCAGTACTTC,CASILRGQETQYF
.,.,TRBV19,TRBJ2-5,15,TGTGCCAGTAGTATAGGGTTTTGGTCTACCAAGCCCCAGTACTTC,CASSIGFWSTKPQYF
TRBD2,.,TRBV9,TRBJ2-5,14,TGTGCCAGCAGCCCTAGCGGGGTCGTAGAGACCCAGTACTTC,CASSPSGVVETQYF
.,.,TRBV7-2,TRBJ1-2,17,TGTGCCAGCAGCTTAGGAGGTATAAGCCCTACCAACTATGGCTACACCTTC,CASSLGGISPTNYGYTF
TRBD2,.,TRBV2,TRBJ2-3,13,TGTGCCAGCACGGGACTAGCCGGCGATACGCAGTATTTT,CASTGLAGDTQYF
TRBD2,.,TRBV27,TRBJ2-7,19,TGTGCCAGCAGTTTATCGTTGCGCATAGCGGGAGTTGGCTCCTACGAGCAGTACTTC,CASSLSLRIAGVGSYEQYF
.,.,TRBV4-2,TRBJ1-1,15,TGTGCCAGCAGCCGCGCTACAGGGAAGAGGACTGAAGCTTTCTTT,CASSRATGKRTEAFF
TRBD2,.,TRBV27,TRBJ2-2,17,TGTGCCAGCAGGGGGACTAGCGGGACCTCGAACACCGGGGAGCTGTTTTTT,CASRGTSGTSNTGELFF
.,.,TRBV2,TRBJ1-2,17,TGTGCCAGCAGTAAACTCAGGGAACCGGACCCATACTATGGCTACACCTTC,CASSKLREPDPYYGYTF
TRBD1,.,TRBV9,TRBJ1-2,13,TGTGCCAGCAGCGCAGGGGGCAACAATGGCTACACCTTC,CASSAGGNNGYTF
.,.,TRBV7-6,TRBJ2-2,15,TGTGCCAGCAGCTCCCGGGACACTAACACCGGGGAGCTGTTTTTT,CASSSRDTNTGELFF
TRBD1,.,TRBV13,TRBJ1-2,20,TGTGCCAGCAGCTTAGGACAGGGGCTTCAGGACGGGTCGGCAAACTATGGCTACACCTTC,CASSLGQGLQDGSANYGYTF
TRBD1,.,TRBV6-6,TRBJ1-5,13,TGTGCCAGCAGTCTTGGACAGGGCCAGCCCCAGCATTTT,CASSLGQGQPQHF
TRBD1,.,TRBV29-1,TRBJ1-1,12,TGCAGCGTAGTGGGACAGGGGGCGTGGGCTTTCTTT,CSVVGQGAWAFF
TRBD2,.,TRBV27,TRBJ2-3,14,TGTGCCAGCAGTTCCGGACTAGCCCAAGATAGGCAGTATTTT,CASSSGLAQDRQYF
.,.,TRBV9,TRBJ1-3,15,TGTGCCAGCAGCCCCCAGTCAGGGTCGGGAAACACCATATATTTT,CASSPQSGSGNTIYF
.,.,TRBV5-1,TRBJ1-1,12,TGCGCCAGCAGCCCCTCGGGGAGCCAAGCTTTCTTT,CASSPSGSQAFF
.,.,TRBV25-1,TRBJ1-6,16,TGTGCCACGACCGGGGAGGGGAGCTCCTATAATTCACCCCTCCACTTT,CATTGEGSSYNSPLHF